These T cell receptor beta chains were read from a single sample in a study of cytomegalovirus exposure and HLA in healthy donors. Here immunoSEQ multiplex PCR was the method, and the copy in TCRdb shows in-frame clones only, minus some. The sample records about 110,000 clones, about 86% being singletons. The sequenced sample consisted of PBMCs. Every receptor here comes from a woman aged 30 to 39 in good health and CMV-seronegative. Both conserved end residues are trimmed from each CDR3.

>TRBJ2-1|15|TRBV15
ATSSGTSGRIGNEQF
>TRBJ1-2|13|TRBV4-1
ASSRQTGINYGYT
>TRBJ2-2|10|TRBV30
AWGQTTGELF
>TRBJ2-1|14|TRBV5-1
ASSLGASGSVNEQF
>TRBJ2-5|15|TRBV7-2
ASSLGLTSGHQETQY
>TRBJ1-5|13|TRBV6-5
ASSQGQGTNQPQH
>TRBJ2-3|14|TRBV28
ASSPGTSGITDTQY
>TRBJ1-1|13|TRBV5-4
ASSFAGTANTEAF
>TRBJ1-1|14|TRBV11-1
ASGQGSTAINTEAF
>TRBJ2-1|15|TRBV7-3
ASSLKRESLSYNEQF
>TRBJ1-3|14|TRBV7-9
SSSHDRSFSGNTIY
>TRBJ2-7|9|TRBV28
ASSFLDEQY
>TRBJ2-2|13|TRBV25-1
ASSEWGGGTGELF
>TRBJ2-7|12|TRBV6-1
ASRDSGAAYEQY
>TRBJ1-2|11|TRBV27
ASSLSGGGGYT
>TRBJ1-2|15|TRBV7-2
ASSSTGTDFLASSYT
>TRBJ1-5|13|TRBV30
AWSVRGTSNQPQH
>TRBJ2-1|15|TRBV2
ASSEALRTSLSNEQF
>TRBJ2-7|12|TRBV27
ASSLGLAVYEQY
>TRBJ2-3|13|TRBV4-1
ASSSPSGDTDTQY
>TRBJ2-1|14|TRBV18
ASSPKGLAGVNEQF
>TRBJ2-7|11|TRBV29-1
SVLRQSSYEQY
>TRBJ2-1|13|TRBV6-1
ASSEAGTSTPKAF
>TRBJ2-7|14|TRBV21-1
ASSNTRQGPSYEQY
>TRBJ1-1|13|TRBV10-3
AITKEDRANTEAF
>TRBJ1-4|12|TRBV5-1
ASSWDAGGEKLF
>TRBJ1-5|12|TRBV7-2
ASSLRGVSQPQH
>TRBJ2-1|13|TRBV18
ASSPRGWGDNEQF
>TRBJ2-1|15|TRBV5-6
ASSRGLTPSSYNEQF
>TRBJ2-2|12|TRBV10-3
AIRTLRGTGELF
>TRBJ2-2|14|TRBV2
ASSDRLAGYMRELF